One sample yielded the 3 T cell receptor beta chains listed below, sequenced in a study of T-cell memory formation after mild COVID-19. A single record per CDR3 protein comes from TCRdb applying MiXCR to the 5' RACE reads. The repertoire consists of about 270,000 distinct CDR3 sequences, with over 15% occurring once and the leading ten covering about 21%. Sequenced: PBMCs or a T cell subset sorted from them (not recorded which). These receptors all stem from a young man who had mild COVID-19 (a few samples of this study predate the infection). Cell type and time point are not known.

The chain employs TRBV25-1 and TRBJ2-7, with 10 nucleotides matching TRBD1. J gave up 6 bases and V 2 bases, and 10 bases lay outside the gene matches. The CDR3 has 16 amino acids. The germline V gene encodes CDR1 MGHDK and CDR2 SYGVNS. This CDR3 is CASSEGRPGQGTEQYF. The CDR3 DNA is TGTGCCAGCAGTGAAGGTCGACCGGGACAGGGGACCGAGCAGTACTTC.

This clonotype was picked up many times. The chain combines TRBV29-1 with TRBJ2-3; D unresolved. Germline loops: CDR1 SQVTM, CDR2 ANQGSEA. This CDR3 is 11 amino acids long. Trimming left V 8 bases short and J 4 bases short, with 10 bases between. CDR3 residues: CSLIFADTQYF. CDR3 DNA: TGCAGCCTCATCTTTGCAGATACGCAGTATTTT.

This clonotype was detected a few times. The chain carries TRBV20-1 and TRBJ1-1, with D possibly being TRBD1 (5 bases). Trimming pared 1 base from V and 4 bases from J, leaving 13 bases between. The CDR3 has 14 residues. Germline V gives CDR1 DFQATT, CDR2 SNEGSKA (reference sequence). The CDR3 DNA reads TGCAGTGCTAGAGCAAAGGGACGGGGCACTGAAGCTTTCTTT. Encoded protein: CSARAKGRGTEAFF.